One sample yielded the 24 T cell receptor beta chains listed below, sequenced in a study of blood T cell repertoires in COVID-19. The protocol was immunoSEQ multiplex PCR, while the TCRdb copy is restricted to in-frame clones and leaves out a portion. The data show about 310,000 clones, approximately 89% seen once. Specimen: peripheral blood. These receptors originate from a woman between 50 and 59 years old who had recovered from COVID-19.

The chain joins TRBV19 to TRBJ1-6; D is ambiguous. In germline, CDR1 is LNHDA, CDR2 SQIVND (reference sequence). The V end was cut by 5 bases, the J end by 7 bases, with 12 bases between. The CDR3 is 14 amino acids. CDR3 sequence: CASSETVQNSPLHF. CDR3 nucleotides: TGTGCCAGTAGTGAAACAGTGCAAAATTCACCCCTCCACTTT.

The chain recombines TRBV9 with TRBJ2-2, with TRBD2 matching 7 bases. This CDR3 is built from 15 residues. With V trimmed by 0 bases and J by 4 bases, 3 bases remained unmatched. CDR1 SGDLS and CDR2 YYNGEE come from the germline V gene. Here the CDR3 DNA reads TGTGCCAGCAGCGTAGCGGGACTAAGCACCGGGGAGCTGTTTTTT. Translation gives CASSVAGLSTGELFF.

The genes are TRBV5-1 and TRBJ2-1; 9 bases align to TRBD2. This CDR3 is built from 15 residues. The junction had 12 bases not matched to a gene; V was cut back by 5 bases and J by 9 bases. Germline CDR1 and CDR2: SGHRS and YFSETQ. The CDR3 DNA reads TGCGCCAGCAGTTTTTTGGCGGGAGGGTATGTTGAGCAGTTCTTC. Amino acid sequence: CASSFLAGGYVEQFF.

The genes are TRBV28 and TRBJ1-5; D remains unclear. The V end was cut by 1 base, the J end by 11 bases, with 9 bases between. Germline lookup yields CDR1 MDHEN and CDR2 SYDVKM. The CDR3 runs to 12 residues. This CDR3 reads CASSLSAMAQHF. In nucleotides, the CDR3 is TGTGCCAGCAGTTTATCTGCTATGGCCCAGCATTTT.

The chain couples TRBV2 to TRBJ2-7; perhaps TRBD1 as D (5 bases). V lost 1 base and J lost 2, with 9 bases in between. The germline CDR1 and CDR2 sequences are SNHLY and FYNNEI. The CDR3 has 14 amino acids. In nucleotides, the CDR3 is TGTGCCAGCAGTGAAGATTACAGGACCTACGAGCAGTACTTC. Protein sequence: CASSEDYRTYEQYF.

CDR3 DNA: TGTGCCAGTAGCATAAATATCGCTGGGGCCAACGTCCTGACTTTC. Translation gives CASSINIAGANVLTF. The genes are TRBV19 and TRBJ2-6; D ambiguous. The CDR3 runs 15 residues. V was trimmed by 6 bases and J by 2 bases, leaving 11 bases between them. CDR1 and CDR2 (germline): LNHDA, SQIVND (reference sequence).

This chain joins TRBV4-3 and TRBJ2-7; D remains ambiguous. V was clipped by 0 bases and J by 0 bases, with 9 bases between them. This CDR3 is built from 15 residues. Germline V CDR1 and CDR2: LGHNA, YSLEER. CDR3 DNA: TGCGCCAGCAGCCAAGATCACAGCTACTCCTACGAGCAGTACTTC. As protein: CASSQDHSYSYEQYF.

The gene calls are TRBV29-1 and TRBJ1-4; D gene ambiguous. In germline, CDR1 is SQVTM, CDR2 ANQGSEA. V was shortened by 4 bases and J by 0 bases, with 3 bases between the two germline ends. The CDR3 loop spans 12 amino acids. In nucleotides, the CDR3 is TGCAGCGTTGCCGCAACTAATGAAAAACTGTTTTTT. Translating gives CSVAATNEKLFF. Full variable domain (remainder filled in from reference TRBV29-1 and TRBJ1-4): SAVISQKPSRDICQRGTSLTIQCQVDSQVTMMFWYRQQPGQSLTLIATANQGSEATYESGFVIDKFPISRPNLTFSTLTVSNMSPEDSSIYLCSVAATNEKLFFGSGTQLSVL.

About this clone: Other nucleotide sequences from this sample produce the same CDR3. This chain joins TRBV6-5 and TRBJ1-1, with D perhaps TRBD1 (5 bases). This CDR3 is 13 amino acids long. V was trimmed by 0 bases and J by 5 bases, leaving 7 bases between them. Germline CDR1 and CDR2: MNHEY and SVGAGI. The CDR3 protein is CASSYSRGTEAFF. CDR3 DNA sequence: TGTGCCAGCAGTTACTCCCGGGGGACTGAAGCTTTCTTT.

This clone was detected only once. The chain employs TRBV28 and TRBJ2-7; D is possibly TRBD2 (6 bases). The CDR3 runs to 15 residues. Trimming stripped 2 bases from V and 0 bases from J, with 11 bases between. Germline V gene lookup returns CDR1 MDHEN and CDR2 SYDVKM. In DNA form, the CDR3 reads TGTGCCAGCAGTTTAGCTAGCGCACCCTCCTACGAGCAGTACTTC. It translates to CASSLASAPSYEQYF.

The CDR3 nucleotides read TGTGCCAGTTCAAAACAGATAACCTTGGGTGGGTCTTATGAAAAACTGTTTTTT. Its protein is CASSKQITLGGSYEKLFF. The chain uses TRBV27 and TRBJ1-4; D gene ambiguous. V was trimmed by 9 bases and J by 6 bases, leaving 29 bases between them. The CDR3 covers 18 residues. The germline V gene has CDR1 MNHEY and CDR2 SMNVEV (reference sequence).

In its sample, this clone was seen a few times. The V and J genes are TRBV9 and TRBJ1-2, with TRBD1 as a possible D gene (6 bases). V lost 3 bases, J lost 4 bases, and 13 bases lay in between. Germline CDR1 and CDR2: SGDLS and YYNGEE. The CDR3 runs 14 residues. Here the CDR3 DNA reads TGTGCCAGCAGCGCTAGCAGGGGTTCCTATGGCTACACCTTC. This codes for CASSASRGSYGYTF.

The chain carries TRBV6-4 and TRBJ2-7; a possible D gene is TRBD1 (6 bases). V lost 7 bases and J lost 0, with 10 bases in between. This CDR3 has 13 residues. CDR1 and CDR2 from the germline V gene are MRHNA and SNTAGT. The CDR3 reads CASTPDSSYEQYF. The CDR3 region has the DNA TGTGCCAGCACACCGGACAGCTCCTACGAGCAGTACTTC.

This chain uses TRBV2 with TRBJ1-2; D is unclear. CDR1 and CDR2 (germline): SNHLY, FYNNEI. V was cut by 8 bases and J by 5 bases, with 18 bases left in between. The CDR3 spans 14 residues. CDR3 sequence: CASHFEGLSYGYTF. The CDR3 DNA sequence: TGTGCCAGCCACTTCGAGGGTTTAAGTTATGGCTACACCTTC.

J is TRBJ1-3 and V is TRBV5-1; TRBD1 matches at 7 bases. The CDR3 consists of 15 residues. Germline V CDR1 and CDR2: SGHRS, YFSETQ. V dropped 4 bases and J dropped 4; count of bases not matched to a gene: 8. CDR3 sequence reads: CASSLPTGDGNTIYF. CDR3 nucleotide sequence: TGCGCCAGCAGCCTCCCAACAGGGGACGGAAACACCATATATTTT.

This chain connects TRBV15 to TRBJ2-7; D perhaps matches TRBD2 (5 bases). Trimming took off 0 bases at V and 11 bases at J, with 11 bases between the two ends. There are 12 residues in the CDR3. Looked up from germline, CDR1 is LNHNV and CDR2 is YYDKDF (reference sequence). The CDR3 DNA reads as TGTGCCACCAGCAGAGATCGGGGAAATAAGTACTTC. Translated: CATSRDRGNKYF.

The CDR3 region is CASSELGASNQPQHF. In DNA, the CDR3 is TGTGCCAGCAGTGAATTGGGGGCAAGCAATCAGCCCCAGCATTTT. This chain links TRBV2 with TRBJ1-5; D may be TRBD1 (6 bases). The CDR3 consists of 15 residues. Germline V lookup: CDR1 SNHLY, CDR2 FYNNEI. V was cut by 2 bases and J by 1 base, with 9 bases left in between. Full variable domain (outside the CDR3, taken from reference TRBV2 and TRBJ1-5): EPEVTQTPSHQVTQMGQEVILRCVPISNHLYFYWYRQILGQKVEFLVSFYNNEISEKSEIFDDQFSVERPDGSNFTLKIRSTKLEDSAMYFCASSELGASNQPQHFGDGTRLSIL.

This clone was seen once. The V call is TRBV7-3, the J call TRBJ1-1, with TRBD1 as a possible D gene (5 bases). The CDR3 sequence is 16 residues long. Germline V gene sequence: CDR1 SGHTA, CDR2 FQGTGA. Trimming cost V 1 base and J 4 bases, with 16 bases left between them. DNA of the CDR3: TGTGCCAGCAGCTTAAAACCCAGGGATCGGGCCACTGAAGCTTTCTTT. Translating gives CASSLKPRDRATEAFF.

Note on this clone: The junction and the germline gene differ at one end; a read error may be behind it. The chain joins TRBV2 to TRBJ2-1, with D uncertain. The CDR3 has 11 amino acids. Germline V gene sequence: CDR1 SNHLY, CDR2 FYNNEI. For the CDR3, the DNA is TGTGCCAGCAGTGAATCCGAAAAATCGGTCTTC. Translating gives CASSESEKSVF.

The chain recombines TRBV2 with TRBJ2-4; a possible D gene is TRBD2 (6 bases). The CDR3 is 15 amino acids. Germline assignment: CDR1 SNHLY and CDR2 FYNNEI. The V gene lost 7 bases and the J gene lost 5 bases, with 18 bases spanning the gap. CDR3 loop: CASTKDVAGQNIQYF. The CDR3 coding sequence is TGTGCCAGCACCAAGGACGTTGCGGGGCAAAACATTCAGTACTTC.

The V and J genes are TRBV30 and TRBJ2-7; 7 bases align to TRBD1. J was trimmed by 2 bases and V by 5 bases; bases with no gene match: 12. The CDR3 loop spans 15 amino acids. Germline V lookup: CDR1 GTSNPN, CDR2 SVGIG (reference sequence). The CDR3 nucleotides are TGTGCCTGGGGAAGAGGGGGCGCCATACCCTACGAGCAGTACTTC. Translation gives CAWGRGGAIPYEQYF. The full variable domain, its missing parts supplied by reference TRBV30 and TRBJ2-7, is SQTIHQWPATLVQPVGSPLSLECTVEGTSNPNLYWYRQAAGRGLQLLFYSVGIGQISSEVPQNLSASRPQDRQFILSSKKLLLSDSGFYLCAWGRGGAIPYEQYFGPGTRLTVT.

The chain recombines TRBV5-1 with TRBJ2-2, with unresolved D. The CDR3 is 14 residues long. From germline, CDR1 is SGHRS and CDR2 YFSETQ. Trimming left V 4 bases short and J 7 bases short, with 14 bases between. CDR3 region: CASSLDVEHGELFF. The CDR3, as DNA: TGCGCCAGCAGCCTGGACGTCGAACACGGGGAGCTGTTTTTT.

The chain employs TRBV6-2 or TRBV6-3 and TRBJ1-3, with 8 nucleotides matching TRBD1. The CDR3 contains 14 residues. The V segment lost 6 bases and the J segment 0 bases; nucleotides outside the gene matches: 1. CDR1 is MNHEY, CDR2 SVGEGT, per germline. DNA for the CDR3: TGTGCCAGCAGCGGGACAGGCTCTGGAAACACCATATATTTT. Translation: CASSGTGSGNTIYF.

The chain carries TRBV9 and TRBJ2-1; 12 nucleotides agree with TRBD2. Germline V gives CDR1 SGDLS, CDR2 YYNGEE. After removal of 5 bases from V and 7 bases from J, the junction contained 10 bases not matched to a gene. The CDR3 runs 16 residues. In nucleotides, the CDR3 is TGTGCCAGCAGTACTGGACTAGCGGGATGGATGAATGAGCAGTTCTTC. This translates into CASSTGLAGWMNEQFF. Full variable domain (outside the CDR3, taken from reference TRBV9 and TRBJ2-1): DSGVTQTPKHLITATGQRVTLRCSPRSGDLSVYWYQQSLDQGLQFLIQYYNGEERAKGNILERFSAQQFPDLHSELNLSSLELGDSALYFCASSTGLAGWMNEQFFGPGTRLTVL.